This entry describes one T cell receptor (beta chain). The antigen remains unidentified. This entry comes from a study of T cell responses to AZD1222 COVID-19 vaccine. Study summary: Second-dose timings of about 4 or about 12 weeks were pooled. Findings of the study overall: Repertoires were obtained solely post-peak T cell response. At study baseline, merely over 5 AZD1222 recipients were seropositive.

Using immunoSEQ multiplex PCR, the repertoire was profiled, and TCRdb retains in-frame clones only, with some absent. Seen here are 120,000 or so clones, about 87% observed once, and the top ten hold about 10%. The source is an adult in good health. Sample: peripheral blood, taken on day 0 of AZD1222 vaccination.

CDR3 coding DNA: TGTGCCAGCAGCCTCGGACAGGGGAGCTCTGGAAACACCATATATTTT. It encodes CASSLGQGSSGNTIYF. The chain has TRBV9 and TRBJ1-3; 9 positions agree with TRBD1. This CDR3 has 16 amino acids. Germline values: CDR1 SGDLS, CDR2 YYNGEE. Trimming at V came to 4 bases and at J to 0 bases, leaving 5 bases not matched to a gene.